This TCR beta chain was obtained from a study of T-cell memory formation after mild COVID-19. Looking at the study overall: The TCR clusters were mostly specific to one donor.

CDR3 length: 15 residues. The germline V gene has CDR1 SGHTA and CDR2 FQGNSA. V was shortened by 5 bases and J by 7 bases, with 18 bases between the two germline ends. After 5'RACE with constant-segment primers, TCR alpha and TCR beta cDNA libraries carrying sample barcodes and UMIs were obtained. Each CDR3 protein gets one entry after TCRdb re-called the 5' RACE reads with MiXCR. There are 530,000 or so distinct CDR3 sequences in the sample; 17% occur only once, and around 7.8% lies in the top ten. This clonotype was sampled from an adult woman who had mild COVID-19 (a few samples of this study predate the infection). Cell type and time point are not known. The sample comprised PBMCs or a T cell subset sorted from them (not recorded which). The chain combines TRBV7-2 with TRBJ2-1, with a tentative D call TRBD1 (7 bases). The CDR3 loop reads CASSITAGGMNEQFF. Written as DNA, the CDR3 is TGTGCCAGCAGCATAACGGCAGGGGGGATGAATGAGCAGTTCTTC.